These 13 T cell receptor beta chains share one sample of origin, sequenced in a study of tumor-infiltrating lymphocytes in oesophageal squamous cell carcinoma. TCRdb re-analysed the PCR reads in MiXCR, keeping a single row per CDR3 protein. The table includes around 15,000 distinct CDR3 sequences, about 53% detected once. The sequenced sample consisted of esophageal tumor tissue. The receptors originated from a male donor with esophageal squamous cell carcinoma.

This chain joins TRBV10-3 and TRBJ2-1; 10 bases fit TRBD2. The J call could be wrong; TRBJ2-7 is a better fit for the DNA end. This CDR3 spans 14 amino acids. CDR1 and CDR2 (germline): ENHRY, SYGVKD. The CDR3 reads CAISDGASGSEQYF. The DNA of the CDR3 is TGTGCCATCAGTGATGGGGCTAGCGGGAGCGAGCAGTACTTC.

A few counts support this clonotype. Likely a read error: the CDR3 ends without its conserved phenylalanine or tryptophan. It is unclear where the CDR3 begins or ends on the DNA, so no DNA is shown, and the CDR3 is as TCRdb lists it. V and J are TRBV7-3 and TRBJ1-1; TRBD1, the table's D call, was not compared with the DNA. From its first to its last residue, the CDR3 has 16 amino acids. In germline, CDR1 is SGHTA, CDR2 FQGTGA. The CDR3 here is CASRLGAPTMSSSSGQ.

V gene TRBV7-3 combines with J gene TRBJ1-2; D is possibly TRBD1 (6 bases). CDR3 length equals 13 residues. Per germline, CDR1 SGHTA and CDR2 FQGTGA. V was clipped by 5 bases and J by 6 bases, with 13 bases between them. The CDR3 spells CASSHTGFDGYTF. In nucleotides, the CDR3 is TGTGCCAGCAGCCACACAGGGTTCGATGGCTACACCTTC. The whole variable domain, remainder taken from reference TRBV7-3 and TRBJ1-2, is GAGVSQTPSNKVTEKGKYVELRCDPISGHTALYWYRQSLGQGPEFLIYFQGTGAADDSGLPNDRFFAVRPEGSVSTLKIQRTERGDSAVYLCASSHTGFDGYTFGSGTRLTVV.

This CDR3 is CASSLDWGTSYEQYF. The CDR3 DNA sequence: TGTGCCAGCAGCTTAGATTGGGGCACATCCTACGAGCAGTACTTC. V usage is TRBV7-2 and J usage is TRBJ2-7; maybe TRBD1 (5 bases). V was cut by 1 base and J by 1 base, with 11 bases left in between. CDR1 and CDR2 (germline): SGHTA, FQGNSA. This CDR3 has 15 amino acids.

This clonotype was recorded only once. The rearrangement links TRBV6-1 to TRBJ2-1, with 11 bases matching TRBD2. CDR1 and CDR2 (germline): MNHNS, SASEGT. Unmatched junction bases numbered 5, after V lost 4 bases and J lost 6 bases. The CDR3 runs 15 residues. The CDR3 loop reads CASSVTSGVSNEQFF. The CDR3 region has the DNA TGTGCCAGCAGTGTGACTAGCGGGGTATCCAATGAGCAGTTCTTC.

The V call is TRBV6-1, the J call TRBJ2-3, with 9 nucleotides matching TRBD2. The DNA end favors TRBJ2-7, so the J call may be wrong. The germline CDR1 and CDR2 sequences are MNHNS and SASEGT. The CDR3 loop spans 15 amino acids. The CDR3 loop is CASSPGTSIRNEQYF. The CDR3 DNA follows: TGTGCCAGCAGTCCCGGGACTAGCATTAGGAACGAGCAGTACTTC.

The chain uses TRBV12-3 or TRBV12-4 and TRBJ2-5; a possible D gene is TRBD1 (6 bases). Trimming took off 4 bases at V and 2 bases at J, with 20 bases between the two ends. This CDR3 region has 17 residues. CDR3 DNA sequence: TGTGCCAGCAGTTCCTCCCCCTGGGGGCCAGAGCAAGAGACCCAGTACTTC. It is translated as CASSSSPWGPEQETQYF.

This clonotype has a handful of counts. The genes are TRBV7-2 and TRBJ1-5; no clear D. There are 13 residues in the CDR3. Trimming pared 0 bases from V and 4 bases from J, leaving 4 bases between. The germline CDR1 and CDR2 sequences are SGHTA and FQGNSA. The CDR3 here is CASSLAKNQPQHF. CDR3 nucleotide sequence: TGTGCCAGCAGCTTAGCGAAGAATCAGCCCCAGCATTTT.

This clonotype was picked up one time. This chain links TRBV7-2 with TRBJ2-4; D is unresolved. The last part of the DNA fits TRBJ2-6 better; the J call may be wrong. From germline, CDR1 is SGHTA and CDR2 FQGNSA. CDR3 length equals 15 residues. CDR3 region: CASSRRRSGANVLTF. The CDR3 region has the DNA TGTGCCAGCAGCCGTCGTCGGTCTGGGGCCAACGTCCTGACTTTC.

This CDR3 is CASSLWVARVEQYF. Written as DNA, the CDR3 is TGTGCCAGCAGTTTATGGGTCGCTAGGGTCGAGCAGTACTTC. The V call is TRBV12-3 or TRBV12-4, the J call TRBJ2-1; D remains ambiguous. The J call may be incorrect, as the DNA end agrees better with TRBJ2-7. CDR3 length: 14 amino acids.

This clonotype was picked up many times. At one boundary the junction diverges from the germline segment, which might be a read error. The chain carries TRBV6-1 and TRBJ1-1, with D tentatively TRBD1 (5 bases). The germline V gene encodes CDR1 MNHNS and CDR2 SASEGT. The CDR3 is made up of 13 amino acids. The CDR3 sequence is CASSQTDIEGDVF. CDR3 coding DNA: TGTGCCAGCAGCCAGACAGATATTGAAGGGGACGTCTTT.

The rearrangement links TRBV7-9 to TRBJ2-5; TRBD2 agrees at 11 bases. The V gene's germline CDR1 is SEHNR and CDR2 FQNEAQ (reference sequence). Unmatched junction bases numbered 13, after V lost 5 bases and J lost 11 bases. The CDR3 is made up of 15 amino acids. DNA for the CDR3: TGTGCCAGCAGCCGTGTAGCGGGGGGGCGGAGTGAGCAGTACTTC. It encodes CASSRVAGGRSEQYF.

The chain employs TRBV7-9 and TRBJ2-1; D is undetermined. Trimming took off 2 bases at V and 12 bases at J, with 8 bases between the two ends. Germline CDR1 reads SEHNR; CDR2 reads FQNEAQ (reference sequence). The CDR3 covers 11 residues. Here the CDR3 reads CASSLTIWQFF. The CDR3 region has the DNA TGTGCCAGCAGCTTAACAATCTGGCAGTTCTTC.